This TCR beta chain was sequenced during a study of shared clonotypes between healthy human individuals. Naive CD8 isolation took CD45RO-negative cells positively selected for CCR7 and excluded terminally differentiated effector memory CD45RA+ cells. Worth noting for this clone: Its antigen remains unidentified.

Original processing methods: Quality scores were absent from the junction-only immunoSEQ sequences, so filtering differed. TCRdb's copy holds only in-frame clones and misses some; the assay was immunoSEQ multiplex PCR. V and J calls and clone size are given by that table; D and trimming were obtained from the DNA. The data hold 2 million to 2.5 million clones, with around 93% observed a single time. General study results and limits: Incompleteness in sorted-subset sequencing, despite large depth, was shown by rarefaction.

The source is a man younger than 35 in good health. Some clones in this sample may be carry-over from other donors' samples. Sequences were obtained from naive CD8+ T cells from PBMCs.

CDR3 DNA: TGTGCCAGCAGCCTCGGACAGGAGATCTATGGCTACACCTTC. Translating gives CASSLGQEIYGYTF. The chain has TRBV5-4 and TRBJ1-2; 7 bases align to TRBD1. V was pared by 4 bases and J by 4 bases, with 7 bases of the junction left unmatched. This CDR3 comprises 14 residues. Germline V gene data show CDR1 as SGHNT and CDR2 as YYREEE (reference sequence).